The 21 T cell receptor beta chains below come from one sample, sequenced in a study of T cell changes during pregnancy in multiple sclerosis. Assay: immunoSEQ multiplex PCR; the TCRdb copy retains only in-frame clones and omits some. This table holds about 40,000 clones, 88% found once. Here the sequenced sample was CD4+ T cells from peripheral blood mononuclear cells, taken before pregnancy. Receptor source: a female donor with multiple sclerosis, enrolled in a pregnancy study.

The chain carries TRBV11-2 and TRBJ1-1, with TRBD1 matching 9 bases. Trimming took 4 bases from V and 5 from J; bases not matched to a gene: 8. Germline CDR1 and CDR2: SGHAT and FQNNGV. The CDR3 runs 15 residues. CDR3 in amino acids: CASSSNPGTGTEAFF. DNA of the CDR3: TGTGCCAGCAGCTCAAACCCCGGGACAGGGACTGAAGCTTTCTTT.

The chain uses TRBV7-2 and TRBJ1-4, with 11 bases lining up with TRBD1. With V trimmed by 0 bases and J by 8 bases, 5 bases remained unmatched. The CDR3 has 16 amino acids. Germline loops: CDR1 SGHTA, CDR2 FQGNSA. CDR3 amino acids: CASSLARTGGQEKLFF. The CDR3 DNA is TGTGCCAGCAGCTTAGCCCGGACAGGGGGCCAGGAAAAACTGTTTTTT.

As DNA, the CDR3 is TGTGCCAGCAGCTTTACCGGCACCGGGGAGCTGTTTTTT. It specifies CASSFTGTGELFF. The genes are TRBV11-2 and TRBJ2-2; D remains ambiguous. The V end lost 3 bases, the J end lost 4 bases, and 6 bases lay between the germline ends. Germline V gene lookup returns CDR1 SGHAT and CDR2 FQNNGV. This CDR3 has 13 amino acids.

The V call is TRBV6-4, the J call TRBJ2-5; 9 positions agree with TRBD1. The CDR3 covers 14 residues. V lost 3 bases to trimming and J lost 6 bases; unmatched junction nucleotides: 5. CDR1 and CDR2 from the germline V gene are MRHNA and SNTAGT. CDR3 sequence: CASSETGGVKTQYF. CDR3 nucleotide sequence: TGTGCCAGCAGTGAAACAGGGGGCGTTAAGACCCAGTACTTC.

The chain is built from TRBV7-6 and TRBJ1-4; D is undetermined. Germline V lookup: CDR1 SGHVS, CDR2 FNYEAQ. The CDR3 loop spans 16 amino acids. Between the trimmed V and J ends, which lost 5 bases and 0 bases, there was a span of 13 bases. The DNA for the CDR3 is TGTGCCAGCAGCACACTAGACACGGCAACTAATGAAAAACTGTTTTTT. Protein: CASSTLDTATNEKLFF.

DNA for the CDR3: TGTGCCAGCTCACCGACACAGTACAATGAGCAGTTCTTC. Protein product: CASSPTQYNEQFF. The chain employs TRBV18 and TRBJ2-1, with D hard to call. CDR1 and CDR2 (germline): KGHSH, LQKENI. Trimming removed 3 bases from V and 4 bases from J, with 7 bases in between. There are 13 residues in the CDR3.

This chain connects TRBV18 to TRBJ2-5, with unresolved D. The V end lost 3 bases, the J end lost 5 bases, and 10 bases lay between the germline ends. The CDR3 is made up of 13 amino acids. Germline V gene lookup returns CDR1 KGHSH and CDR2 LQKENI. Written as DNA, the CDR3 is TGTGCCAGCTCACCCGGCAGGCACGAGACCCAGTACTTC. It is translated as CASSPGRHETQYF.

This chain connects TRBV19 to TRBJ1-5; a possible D gene is TRBD1 (5 bases). The ends were cut back, 1 base at V and 5 bases at J, with 9 bases in the middle. In germline, CDR1 is LNHDA, CDR2 SQIVND (reference sequence). CDR3 length: 14 amino acids. The CDR3 DNA follows: TGTGCCAGTAGTATAGGGACACCTCATCAGCCCCAGCATTTT. Translating gives CASSIGTPHQPQHF.

This rearrangement joins TRBV7-9 to TRBJ1-5; D may be TRBD1 (5 bases). CDR3 size: 15 residues. V was pared by 1 base and J by 6 bases, with 13 bases between. CDR1 is SEHNR, CDR2 FQNEAQ, per germline (reference sequence). CDR3 sequence: CASSLEGNGVQPQHF. CDR3 in DNA: TGTGCCAGCAGCTTAGAGGGGAATGGGGTTCAGCCCCAGCATTTT.

The chain links TRBV4-1 to TRBJ1-3, with D unresolved. Germline CDR1 reads MGHRA; CDR2 reads YSYEKL. The CDR3 spans 17 residues. V was trimmed by 1 base and J by 6 bases, leaving 19 bases between them. The CDR3 sequence is CASSQGRMTEKENTIYF. CDR3 in DNA: TGCGCCAGCAGCCAAGGGAGGATGACCGAGAAAGAAAACACCATATATTTT.

This chain uses TRBV6-5 with TRBJ2-3; no reliable D call. From germline, CDR1 is MNHEY and CDR2 SVGAGI. The CDR3 spans 12 residues. The ends were cut back, 6 bases at V and 6 bases at J, with 10 bases in the middle. CDR3: CASSRPGDTQYF. The CDR3 coding sequence is TGTGCCAGCAGCCGACCCGGGGATACGCAGTATTTT.

The gene calls are TRBV7-2 and TRBJ2-7; 9 bases line up with TRBD2. V was clipped by 2 bases and J by 5 bases; unmatched bases: 13. Germline CDR1 and CDR2: SGHTA and FQGNSA. This CDR3 has 17 residues. The CDR3 DNA is TGTGCCAGCAGCTTACTCGGAGGGACAGCGGGAGGAAACGAGCAGTACTTC. This translates into CASSLLGGTAGGNEQYF.

In DNA, the CDR3 is TGTGCCAGCAGCATACAGGGAGACTCCTACGAGCAGTACTTC. This encodes CASSIQGDSYEQYF. This chain joins TRBV9 and TRBJ2-7; D might be TRBD1 (6 bases). V lost 4 bases, J lost 0 bases, and 11 bases lay in between. The germline V gene encodes CDR1 SGDLS and CDR2 YYNGEE. CDR3 length: 14 amino acids.

V usage is TRBV10-3 and J usage is TRBJ2-6, with TRBD1 identical over 8 bases. Germline V CDR1 and CDR2: ENHRY, SYGVKD. V trimming: 7 bases; J trimming: 0 bases; junction bases outside the gene matches: 8. The CDR3 consists of 17 residues. CDR3 DNA: TGTGCCATCACTGAATCAGGGGGCCACTCTGGGGCCAACGTCCTGACTTTC. It is translated as CAITESGGHSGANVLTF.

The chain has TRBV18 and TRBJ2-2, with TRBD1 matching 9 bases. Germline V lookup: CDR1 KGHSH, CDR2 LQKENI. Unmatched junction bases numbered 4, after V lost 3 bases and J lost 2 bases. The CDR3 runs 16 residues. Here the CDR3 reads CASSPGTGFNTGELFF. The CDR3 nucleotides are TGTGCCAGCTCACCGGGGACAGGGTTTAACACCGGGGAGCTGTTTTTT.

This clone showed up just once. The CDR3: CASRPTGREADTQYF. CDR3 coding DNA: TGTGCCAGCAGGCCCACGGGGAGAGAAGCAGATACGCAGTATTTT. The V and J genes are TRBV28 and TRBJ2-3, with D perhaps matching TRBD2 (5 bases). V lost 6 bases, J lost 4 bases, and 17 bases lay in between. The CDR3 extends over 15 amino acids. The germline CDR1 and CDR2 sequences are MDHEN and SYDVKM.

The chain recombines TRBV5-6 with TRBJ2-7; TRBD2 might be the D (7 bases). Germline CDR1 SGHDT, CDR2 YYEEEE. Between the trimmed V and J ends, which lost 4 bases and 5 bases, there was a span of 25 bases. This CDR3 region has 17 residues. Written as DNA, the CDR3 is TGTGCCAGCAGCACCGCAGGGGTGGGGACTACTGAGGACGAGCAGTACTTC. Translating gives CASSTAGVGTTEDEQYF.

The table lists this clone with a count of one. The chain couples TRBV19 to TRBJ2-2, with 12 bases that match TRBD1. Germline CDR1 LNHDA, CDR2 SQIVND (reference sequence). The CDR3 extends over 16 amino acids. V was pared by 7 bases and J by 4 bases, with 7 bases of the junction left unmatched. In DNA form, the CDR3 reads TGTGCCAGTATGGTCCTGGGACAGGGGGCCACCGGGGAGCTGTTTTTT. Encoded protein: CASMVLGQGATGELFF.

The V call is TRBV28, the J call TRBJ2-7, with TRBD2 identical over 8 bases. The CDR3 consists of 13 residues. J was trimmed by 5 bases and V by 8 bases; bases with no gene match: 8. Per germline, CDR1 MDHEN and CDR2 SYDVKM. DNA of the CDR3: TGTGCCAGCGGGCCGGGGGGGATCCACGAGCAGTACTTC. Its translation is CASGPGGIHEQYF.

The CDR3 loop reads CASSNGQGAAGNTIYF. The CDR3, as DNA: TGTGCCAGCAGCAACGGACAGGGGGCTGCTGGAAACACCATATATTTT. The J gene is TRBJ1-3, the V gene TRBV9; TRBD1 aligns across 11 bases. Per the germline V gene, CDR1 is SGDLS and CDR2 is YYNGEE. The CDR3 has 16 residues. Germline trimming cut 4 bases from V and 2 bases from J; bases unmatched to any gene: 5.

The J gene is TRBJ1-1, the V gene TRBV10-3; D possibly corresponds to TRBD1 (5 bases). The CDR3 is 12 amino acids. V was cut by 9 bases and J by 1 base, with 9 bases left in between. The germline V gene encodes CDR1 ENHRY and CDR2 SYGVKD. This CDR3 is CAIGRENTEAFF. The CDR3, as DNA: TGTGCCATAGGCAGGGAGAACACTGAAGCTTTCTTT.